The 21 T cell receptor beta chains below were found in one sample sequenced in a study of T-cell memory formation after mild COVID-19. TCRdb used MiXCR to reprocess the 5' RACE reads, holding one entry per CDR3 protein. This table has around 320,000 distinct CDR3 sequences, 14% appearing once. The sequencing input was PBMCs or a T cell subset sorted from them (not recorded which). The receptors shown here come from a man aged 18 to 30 who had mild COVID-19 (a few samples of this study predate the infection). Cell type and time point are not known.

This clonotype turned up a few times. This chain connects TRBV15 to TRBJ2-3; D may be TRBD1 or TRBD2 (5 bases each). The CDR3 spans 15 residues. Germline V lookup: CDR1 LNHNV, CDR2 YYDKDF (reference sequence). V lost 1 base and J lost 4, with 12 bases in between. The DNA of the CDR3 is TGTGCCACCAGCAGAGGTGAGGGGAAAGCAGATACGCAGTATTTT. Its translation is CATSRGEGKADTQYF.

The V call is TRBV20-1, the J call TRBJ1-6; D call uncertain. The CDR3 contains 17 residues. CDR1 DFQATT and CDR2 SNEGSKA come from the germline V gene (reference sequence). V dropped 0 bases and J dropped 0 bases, with 12 bases sitting between them. DNA of the CDR3: TGCAGTGCTAGAGAAACCTATCTCAGCTCCTATAATTCACCCCTCCACTTT. Translating gives CSARETYLSSYNSPLHF.

In this sample, this clonotype turned up many times. V and J are TRBV11-2 and TRBJ1-6; D gene uncertain. Germline CDR1 reads SGHAT; CDR2 reads FQNNGV. CDR3 size: 16 residues. V dropped 3 bases and J dropped 0 bases, with 9 bases sitting between them. In nucleotides, the CDR3 is TGTGCCAGCAGCTTCGGGCCGAGCTCCTATAATTCACCCCTCCACTTT. Translation: CASSFGPSSYNSPLHF.

The CDR3 reads CASTPGYQPQHF. In DNA, the CDR3 is TGTGCCAGCACCCCGGGGTACCAGCCCCAGCATTTT. The J gene is TRBJ1-5, the V gene TRBV6-6; no reliable D call. Trimming took 7 bases from V and 7 from J, leaving 11 bases between them. Looked up from germline, CDR1 is MNHNY and CDR2 is SVGAGI (reference sequence). This CDR3 has 12 amino acids.

In its sample, this clonotype was seen a few times. V usage is TRBV4-3 and J usage is TRBJ2-1, with 8 bases lining up with TRBD2. Germline values: CDR1 LGHNA, CDR2 YSLEER. Trimming at V came to 0 bases and at J to 10 bases, leaving 11 bases not matched to a gene. CDR3 size: 16 residues. The CDR3 DNA follows: TGCGCCAGCAGCCAAGACCCCGGGACTAGTTCCAGGGAGCAGTTCTTC. As protein: CASSQDPGTSSREQFF.

This clonotype was seen more than once but under ten times. This rearrangement joins TRBV11-2 to TRBJ2-3; the D is unclear. The CDR3 has 13 residues. V dropped 0 bases and J dropped 6 bases, with 7 bases sitting between them. Germline values: CDR1 SGHAT, CDR2 FQNNGV. The CDR3 protein is CASSLEPRDTQYF. DNA for the CDR3: TGTGCCAGCAGCTTAGAGCCCCGGGATACGCAGTATTTT.

The V and J genes are TRBV12-3 or TRBV12-4 and TRBJ1-5, with D unresolved. This CDR3 is built from 15 residues. V lost 6 bases and J 3 bases, leaving 15 bases between the germline ends. CDR3 region: CASSLQRRANQPQHF. The CDR3 coding sequence is TGTGCCAGCAGCCTTCAAAGAAGGGCCAATCAGCCCCAGCATTTT.

The CDR3 DNA follows: TGTGCCAGTAGCGCTCCGGGACAGGGGGTGCACGAGCAGTACTTC. Translating it yields CASSAPGQGVHEQYF. The genes are TRBV19 and TRBJ2-7; 11 bases match TRBD1. The trim removed 6 bases at V and 5 bases at J, leaving 9 bases unmatched. The CDR3 is made up of 15 amino acids. CDR1 LNHDA and CDR2 SQIVND come from the germline V gene (reference sequence).

The chain combines TRBV7-2 with TRBJ1-2; D gene ambiguous. CDR1 SGHTA and CDR2 FQGNSA come from the germline V gene. The V gene lost 6 bases and the J gene lost 2 bases, with 16 bases spanning the gap. The CDR3 contains 15 residues. The CDR3 sequence is CASSGRGPPNYGYTF. The CDR3 region has the DNA TGTGCCAGCAGTGGCCGCGGGCCACCCAACTATGGCTACACCTTC.

The chain has TRBV3-1 and TRBJ2-7, with 8 bases lining up with TRBD1. With V trimmed by 3 bases and J by 3 bases, 4 bases remained unmatched. The CDR3 is 14 amino acids. The germline gives CDR1 LGHDT, CDR2 YNNKEL (reference sequence). The CDR3: CASSQGTGGYEQYV. The CDR3 coding sequence is TGTGCCAGCAGCCAGGGTACAGGGGGCTACGAGCAGTACGTC.

This chain joins TRBV7-9 and TRBJ2-1, with 15 bases identical to TRBD2. J gave up 8 bases and V 4 bases, and 18 bases lay outside the gene matches. Germline V lookup: CDR1 SEHNR, CDR2 FQNEAQ (reference sequence). The CDR3 is 20 residues long. In DNA form, the CDR3 reads TGTGCCAGCAGCTCCAGAGGACCGGGACTAGCGGGGGGACTTCTTCATGAGCAGTTCTTC. It translates to CASSSRGPGLAGGLLHEQFF. The full variable domain, its missing parts supplied by reference TRBV7-9 and TRBJ2-1, is DTGVSQNPRHKITKRGQNVTFRCDPISEHNRLYWYRQTLGQGPEFLTYFQNEAQLEKSRLLSDRFSAERPKGSFSTLEIQRTEQGDSAMYLCASSSRGPGLAGGLLHEQFFGPGTRLTVL.

This clonotype was counted ten times or more. The CDR3 protein is CASSLSHGSYSTDTQYF. The CDR3 bases are TGTGCCAGCAGCTTATCCCACGGAAGCTATAGCACAGATACGCAGTATTTT. This chain links TRBV7-9 with TRBJ2-3; no clear D gene. CDR1 and CDR2 (germline): SEHNR, FQNEAQ (reference sequence). The V gene lost 2 bases and the J gene lost 0 bases, with 15 bases spanning the gap. The length of the CDR3 is 17 residues.

The sample holds many counts of this clonotype. The chain is built from TRBV7-6 and TRBJ2-1; 9 positions match TRBD2. Germline V CDR1 and CDR2: SGHVS, FNYEAQ. This CDR3 is built from 17 residues. J was trimmed by 5 bases and V by 0 bases; bases with no gene match: 8. The CDR3 DNA reads TGTGCCAGCAGCTTAGCGGTCCGGGCTAGCGGGGACAATGAGCAGTTCTTC. It specifies CASSLAVRASGDNEQFF.

The rearrangement uses TRBV5-1 and TRBJ2-2; D uncertain. V lost 0 bases, J lost 4 bases, and 7 bases lay in between. The CDR3 has 14 amino acids. Germline V gene lookup returns CDR1 SGHRS and CDR2 YFSETQ. As DNA, the CDR3 is TGCGCCAGCAGCTTGGGGTCAGTCACCGGGGAGCTGTTTTTT. Its translation: CASSLGSVTGELFF.

This clonotype was detected only a few times. The CDR3 region is CASSWEGVQTQYF. The CDR3 DNA reads as TGTGCCAGCAGCTGGGAGGGGGTACAGACCCAGTACTTC. V usage is TRBV5-8 and J usage is TRBJ2-5, with D possibly TRBD2 on 7 matching bases. CDR1 and CDR2 (germline): SGHTS, YDEGEE. Trimming cost V 3 bases and J 6 bases, with 12 bases left between them. This CDR3 is built from 13 residues.

The V and J genes are TRBV7-9 and TRBJ1-4; TRBD1 might be the D (5 bases). The CDR3 loop spans 15 amino acids. Germline CDR1 and CDR2: SEHNR and FQNEAQ (reference sequence). Between the trimmed V and J ends, which lost 1 base and 5 bases, there was a span of 11 bases. The CDR3 reads CASSLGPWGNEKLFF. The DNA for the CDR3 is TGTGCCAGCAGCTTAGGTCCCTGGGGGAATGAAAAACTGTTTTTT. Filled out from reference TRBV7-9 and TRBJ1-4, the complete variable domain reads DTGVSQNPRHKITKRGQNVTFRCDPISEHNRLYWYRQTLGQGPEFLTYFQNEAQLEKSRLLSDRFSAERPKGSFSTLEIQRTEQGDSAMYLCASSLGPWGNEKLFFGSGTQLSVL.

This clonotype has a count of ten or more. V usage is TRBV7-8 and J usage is TRBJ1-2; TRBD1 matches 8 bases. The CDR3 totals 15 residues. CDR1 is SGHVS and CDR2 is FQNEAQ in the germline V gene. V shed 4 bases and J 5 bases; nucleotides not matched to a gene: 9. CDR3: CASSSAGTGHYGYTF. Written as DNA, the CDR3 is TGTGCCAGCAGCTCCGCCGGGACAGGTCATTATGGCTACACCTTC.

This clonotype turned up a few times. The V and J genes are TRBV29-1 and TRBJ2-1, with D unresolved. The ends were cut back, 5 bases at V and 2 bases at J, with 13 bases in the middle. Per germline, CDR1 SQVTM and CDR2 ANQGSEA. This CDR3 has 14 amino acids. The CDR3 region is CSVHWAETYNEQFF. The CDR3 DNA sequence: TGCAGCGTTCATTGGGCAGAGACCTACAATGAGCAGTTCTTC.

The chain joins TRBV5-1 to TRBJ2-7; TRBD1 aligns across 10 bases. The CDR3 has 15 residues. Germline CDR1 SGHRS, CDR2 YFSETQ. Losses at the gene ends were 4 bases for V and 2 bases for J; bases not matched to a gene: 6. CDR3 in amino acids: CASSTAGTGAYEQYF. CDR3 in DNA: TGCGCCAGCAGCACAGCCGGGACAGGGGCCTACGAGCAGTACTTC.

This clonotype was seen a handful of times. This chain joins TRBV7-2 and TRBJ1-2; 7 bases map to TRBD1. V shed 4 bases, J shed 4 bases, and the junction held 6 bases outside the gene matches. This CDR3 contains 14 residues. Germline V CDR1 and CDR2: SGHTA, FQGNSA. The CDR3 region is CASSSRQGVYGYTF. DNA of the CDR3: TGTGCCAGCAGCTCCAGACAGGGAGTCTATGGCTACACCTTC.

This clonotype appeared a single time. This chain connects TRBV12-3 or TRBV12-4 to TRBJ1-2; TRBD1 matches 7 bases. This CDR3 has 13 amino acids. Trimming removed 3 bases from V and 4 bases from J; junction bases left unmatched: 2. Written as DNA, the CDR3 is TGTGCCAGCAGTTTCTGGGACAGCTATGGCTACACCTTC. Protein sequence: CASSFWDSYGYTF.